This TCR beta chain was retrieved from a study of control samples from healthy donors and cancer patients. The assay was immunoSEQ multiplex PCR, and TCRdb's table has in-frame clones only and misses some. This table holds about 98,000 clones, 79% found once. This clone is a singleton in its sample. Germline values: CDR1 MNHEY, CDR2 SVGAGI. The CDR3 contains 14 residues. Trimming removed 5 bases from V and 3 bases from J, with 12 bases in between. This clonotype was sampled from a woman in her 30s in good health. Sample: blood. The chain combines TRBV6-5 with TRBJ2-3; D not resolved. The CDR3 sequence is CASSLDGRTDTQYF. DNA for the CDR3: TGTGCCAGCAGTCTAGATGGCAGAACAGATACGCAGTATTTT.